This TCR beta chain was recorded in a study of cytomegalovirus exposure and HLA in healthy donors (dated by TCRdb to about 2017). Some background on the complete study: An earlier analysis of some 500 of the donors reported 250 to 350 Gb of sequence data and 117 million unique TCR beta sequences from 150 million to 200 million T cells. Roughly 300 gigabases of sequencing data and approximately 85 million unique TCR sequences were included in an early release covering about 600 HLA-typed donors. Among the roughly 400 genotyped donors, around 81% belonged to the genetic ancestry cluster associated with self-reported Caucasian donors. The study was designed to test whether signatures of past pathogen exposure could be identified by cataloging public T cell receptors. The T cell repertoires of roughly 660 subjects were profiled by immunosequencing and related to cytomegalovirus serostatus. Along with the approximately 700-subject first cohort, a separate validation cohort of some 130 different subjects was used. To predict cytomegalovirus infection status, the study combined high-throughput TCR immunosequencing, statistical association of individual TCRs with disease status, and machine learning. To study patterns of TCR occurrence, a later analysis re-analyzed previously published TCR beta repertoires from more than 550 donors and added high-resolution HLA genotyping. Rather than using new phenotypic data, the later analysis identified candidate immune exposures from TCR beta sequences and from how often those sequences occurred across donors. An earlier analysis of several hundred of the donors applied high-throughput TCR beta sequencing to assess whether each TCR beta V gene segment acted as functional or pseudogenic. Alongside the repertoire data, information on donor age, sex, ethnicity and CMV serostatus was compiled. A later genetic analysis took genome-wide SNP genotypes for about 60% of the roughly 670 donors and used that subset as a discovery cohort. Every discovery cohort repertoire had been produced on one sequencing platform. HLA typing included class I and class II loci at four-digit resolution. Typing coverage differed by locus: A, B, C, DRB1 and DQB1 were typed in about 620-630 donors, DQA1 in approximately 520, DPA1 in 600 to 610, and DPB1 in just under 490. Roughly five DR-DQ haplotypes were treated as single units for association and clustering because of strong linkage in the cohort. Across some 400 genotyped donors of the cohort, an average of about 240,000 unique TCR beta nucleotide sequences per donor were sequenced, and roughly 18% of those sequences were non-productive.

Comments on this clone: The target of this receptor is not known.

The library was made by the immunoSEQ multiplex PCR assay. For the multiplex PCR, a mixture combining 60 forward primers for TCR Vbeta segments and 13 reverse primers for TCR Jbeta segments was used. A multiplex PCR assay on genomic DNA amplified the CDR3 region of rearranged TCR beta genes. The amplified TCR beta libraries were sequenced on the Illumina HiSeq System as 87-base-pair reads. The study's processing was this. Across the 500 to 750 repertoires, a later analysis counted tens of millions of unique TCR beta chains, around 11 million of which were shared by at least two donors. Raw reads were error-corrected and collapsed into unique sequences with a nearest-neighbor algorithm that merged closely related sequences to remove PCR and sequencing errors. V, D and J gene segments were assigned by aligning CDR3 sequences to IMGT reference sequences. For a sequence to be retained, at least a six-nucleotide match to both a V gene segment and a J gene segment was required. A rearrangement was called productive if the CDR3 had no stop codons and remained in frame with V and J, and every other rearrangement was called non-productive. Following IMGT convention, CDR3 was defined as the stretch from the second conserved V-encoded cysteine to the conserved J-encoded phenylalanine. In an earlier analysis of just under 600 of the donors, sequences lacking an unambiguous match to a single V gene segment were excluded. An earlier analysis of several hundred of the donors called V segments functional above 56.7% productive rearrangements and segregating when the between-donor standard deviation exceeded 5%. A statistical classification framework was developed to diagnose cytomegalovirus status using the catalog of TCR beta chain sequences. A later analysis assigned V and J genes by comparing TCR nucleotide sequences with IMGT/GENE-DB human TR gene sequences. In a later analysis, CDR3 sequences and most-parsimonious VDJ recombination scenarios were assigned using the TCRdist pipeline. In a later analysis, each TCR beta chain was defined by its CDR3 amino acid sequence together with its V-gene family, and reads without a unique V-gene family were excluded. A later analysis removed 500 to 600 highly shared, low-generation-probability nucleotide sequences to deal with suspected cross-contamination and a sequencing artifact. A later analysis calculated a clonal expansion index for each public chain from normalized within-repertoire ranks of inferred template counts. In a later analysis, generation probabilities were computed using a VDJ recombination model fitted to out-of-frame rearrangements, and the results were checked against IGoR. Hypergeometric tests were used in a later analysis to score TCR-TCR, TCR-HLA and TCR-CMV co-occurrence, with a repertoire-size bias correction applied to the TCR pairs. To estimate false discovery rates, a later analysis permuted the HLA or CMV assignments 20 times. In a later analysis, co-occurring TCRs were grouped with DBSCAN, and TCRdist sequence similarity was added when clustering was performed within HLA-allele-positive subsets. Co-occurrence clustering excluded repertoires with fewer than 30,000 or more than 120,000 public chains, plus five with anomalous nucleotide sharing. Sourced from immuneACCESS, this table was stored by TCRdb with only in-frame sequences that have V and J called. A share of the clones is absent; for the studies checked, an unresolved V gene accounts for under half, and the remainder has no known explanation. V and J calls and clone size come straight from that table; D and trimming were deduced from the DNA. The sample's clone listing holds 100,000 to 150,000 clones. Approximately 1.6% of the sample goes to the ten largest clones.

The cohort consisted of approximately 670 healthy bone marrow donors. Cohort members were all nominally healthy when sampled, although unrecorded immune exposures were likely present. The donor tested CMV seropositive and was one of the 289 seropositive cohort members. Each donor provided a peripheral blood sample, and peripheral blood mononuclear cells were used for TCR beta sequencing. The Qiagen DNeasy Blood Extraction Kit was used to extract genomic DNA from the blood cell samples. From its cysteine to its phenylalanine, the CDR3 spans 15 amino acids. Of all the DNA, just the CDR3 is kept, 45 bases in frame from base 1. Via the germline V gene, CDR1 is KGHSH and CDR2 LQKENI. Germline trimming amounts to 1 base on V and 0 bases on J, with 3 as the count of junction bases outside the gene matches. Results the study describes overall, beyond this receptor: In a later genetic analysis, a missense DCLRE1C variant was associated with V-gene and J-gene trimming of TCR beta chains, and the association was replicated in an independent cohort. A few of the identified cytomegalovirus-associated TCR beta chains were confirmed in vitro to be specific for cytomegalovirus antigens. A later analysis found that HLA-associated TCR beta chains were more clonally expanded and had lower generation probabilities than equally common non-associated chains. In a later analysis, TCR association rates were found to vary across HLA loci, with the most associated TCRs seen for DRB1 alleles and the fewest for HLA-C alleles. The study gave a list of 150 to 200 TCR beta chains associated with cytomegalovirus. Only TCR beta chains were sequenced in this cohort, and the absence of alpha or paired-chain data limited detectable features. A cluster of highly shared sequence variants was judged likely to be a technical artifact of the sequencing pipeline. Most CMV-associated TCR beta chains appeared to be HLA-restricted in a later analysis, and the HLA associations seemed to be driven largely by CMV exposure. For the cohort, immune exposure information was limited to CMV serostatus. A later analysis associated about 16,000 TCR beta sequences with specific HLA alleles at a false discovery rate of 0.05. Assigning TCR associations to individual alleles was difficult when HLA alleles, especially DR and DQ, strongly co-occurred. Broadly in line with IMGT annotations, most TCR beta V segments showed up in productive rearrangements about 87% or about 30% of the time in an earlier analysis of several hundred of the donors. Linkage disequilibrium might explain the correlated functional status among segregating V segments, but an unknown experimental factor could not be excluded. Roughly uniform sequencing depth across donors was assumed in presence/absence analyses, although this assumption may not hold. While some public TCRs were present in many individuals, most TCR sequences turned up only very rarely across donors. HLA typing was unavailable for some donors at each locus, so association tests used only the typed subset. The classifier was reported to diagnose cytomegalovirus status with high specificity and sensitivity in both the original cohort and the validation cohort. A later analysis reported that several top co-occurrence clusters appeared linked to parvovirus B19, influenza, CMV and Epstein-Barr virus. A later genetic analysis reported fewer N-insertions in productive TCRs among donors in an Asian-associated ancestry cluster than the approximately 670-donor mean. Some 16 rarely observed V segments, including chromosome 9 orphons, were excluded from the earlier analysis of just under 600 of the donors because counts were too low. According to the authors, the approach could potentially be generalized to other disease states and immunological phenotypes. A further reported finding was that TCR beta sequences accurately predicted the HLA-A and HLA-B alleles for most subjects in the first cohort. Because the 87-base-pair reads could not distinguish some IMGT-functional V segments, including TRBV6-2 and TRBV6-3, those segments were excluded.

The V and J genes are TRBV18 and TRBJ2-7; 7 bases in the junction line up with TRBD2. The sequence came from a woman in her thirties or forties in good health and CMV-seropositive. What was sequenced was PBMCs. For the CDR3, the sequence is CASSPQAGSSYEQYF. The DNA sequence reads TGTGCCAGCTCACCACAAGCGGGGAGCTCCTACGAGCAGTACTTC.